The 22 T cell receptor beta chains below were found in one sample sequenced in a study of cytomegalovirus exposure and HLA in healthy donors. PCR was performed using 60 Vbeta and 13 Jbeta primers. Clones were read by immunoSEQ multiplex PCR, and TCRdb kept only the in-frame ones, dropping some. The sample records about 140,000 clones, approximately 72% being singletons. Sequenced: PBMCs. Receptors were obtained from an older woman in good health and CMV-seronegative.

With regard to this clone: Since no conserved phenylalanine or tryptophan closes the CDR3, a read error is the likely cause. The chain combines TRBV6-6 with TRBJ1-5; 8 bases match TRBD1. V lost 2 bases, J lost 7 bases, and 10 bases stayed unmatched. The length of the CDR3 is 16 residues. Germline V gene data show CDR1 as MNHNY and CDR2 as SVGAGI (reference sequence). The CDR3 nucleotides read TGTGCCAGCAGTTACGGAGCCGGACAGGGAATACAGCCCCAGCATCTT. This encodes CASSYGAGQGIQPQHL.

V usage is TRBV19 and J usage is TRBJ2-7, with 7 nucleotides matching TRBD1. The CDR3 is 13 residues long. V trimming: 9 bases; J trimming: 4 bases; junction bases outside the gene matches: 9. CDR1 LNHDA and CDR2 SQIVND come from the germline V gene (reference sequence). Here the CDR3 DNA reads TGTGCCAGCAGCGGACAGGCCGGGTACGAGCAGTACTTC. Translating gives CASSGQAGYEQYF. Supplemented by reference TRBV19 and TRBJ2-7, the full variable domain reads DGGITQSPKYLFRKEGQNVTLSCEQNLNHDAMYWYRQDPGQGLRLIYYSQIVNDFQKGDIAEGYSVSREKKESFPLTVTSAQKNPTAFYLCASSGQAGYEQYFGPGTRLTVT.

The V and J genes are TRBV9 and TRBJ1-6; D is undetermined. V lost 4 bases, J lost 7 bases, and 12 bases lay in between. The CDR3 has 14 amino acids. The germline CDR1 and CDR2 sequences are SGDLS and YYNGEE. CDR3 nucleotide sequence: TGTGCCAGCAGCCCCGCCGGGGTCAATTCACCCCTCCACTTT. Translation gives CASSPAGVNSPLHF.

This clone was counted between two and nine times. The CDR3 protein is CASSRPPGNYEQYF. CDR3 DNA: TGTGCCAGCTCCCGTCCCCCGGGGAACTACGAGCAGTACTTC. The V and J genes are TRBV18 and TRBJ2-7; tentative D call: TRBD2 (5 bases). V was trimmed by 6 bases and J by 3 bases, leaving 15 bases between them. The germline CDR1 and CDR2 sequences are KGHSH and LQKENI. The CDR3 has 14 amino acids.

The chain links TRBV14 to TRBJ1-1; the D gene is possibly TRBD1 (6 bases). The CDR3 runs to 16 residues. V was clipped by 0 bases and J by 0 bases, with 11 bases between them. Germline V gene sequence: CDR1 SGHDN, CDR2 FVKESK. The DNA for the CDR3 is TGTGCCAGCAGCCAAGAGACAGGTTACCTGAACACTGAAGCTTTCTTT. Protein product: CASSQETGYLNTEAFF.

The rearrangement links TRBV7-8 to TRBJ1-1; 10 bases line up with TRBD1. This CDR3 is 17 amino acids long. V lost 5 bases to trimming and J lost 0 bases; unmatched junction nucleotides: 9. Germline lookup yields CDR1 SGHVS and CDR2 FQNEAQ. The CDR3 spells CASSIRDRGVVNTEAFF. The DNA for the CDR3 is TGTGCCAGCAGCATCCGGGACAGGGGAGTGGTGAACACTGAAGCTTTCTTT.

The J gene is TRBJ1-2, the V gene TRBV28; TRBD1 matches at 7 bases. V dropped 6 bases and J dropped 3; count of bases not matched to a gene: 4. Germline V lookup: CDR1 MDHEN, CDR2 SYDVKM. CDR3 length equals 13 residues. CDR3 nucleotides: TGTGCCAGCAGGATCCAGGGGGACTATGGCTACACCTTC. Translated: CASRIQGDYGYTF.

This clone appeared many times. V is TRBV7-2 and J is TRBJ2-1, with D possibly TRBD2 on 5 matching bases. CDR3 size: 15 residues. Trimming removed 4 bases at V and 12 bases at J, with 22 bases between. The germline CDR1 and CDR2 sequences are SGHTA and FQGNSA. The CDR3 DNA is TGTGCCAGCAGCTCTACCACAATACTAGGTGCGGCGCAGTTCTTC. It specifies CASSSTTILGAAQFF.

The J gene is TRBJ2-5, the V gene TRBV2; D is unclear. CDR1 and CDR2 (germline): SNHLY, FYNNEI. This CDR3 contains 12 residues. V lost 8 bases, J lost 4 bases, and 11 bases lay in between. The CDR3 protein is CASGVIPETQYF. The CDR3 bases are TGTGCCAGCGGTGTAATCCCAGAGACCCAGTACTTC. Full variable domain (missing parts from reference TRBV2 and TRBJ2-5): EPEVTQTPSHQVTQMGQEVILRCVPISNHLYFYWYRQILGQKVEFLVSFYNNEISEKSEIFDDQFSVERPDGSNFTLKIRSTKLEDSAMYFCASGVIPETQYFGPGTRLLVL.

V gene TRBV28 combines with J gene TRBJ1-2; TRBD1 aligns across 7 bases. Unmatched junction bases numbered 4, after V lost 3 bases and J lost 0 bases. Germline CDR1 MDHEN, CDR2 SYDVKM. This CDR3 has 15 amino acids. This chain's CDR3 is CASSFRDRANYGYTF. The DNA for the CDR3 is TGTGCCAGCAGTTTTCGGGACAGAGCTAACTATGGCTACACCTTC.

This clone has only one observation. The chain has TRBV5-1 and TRBJ2-3; 8 nucleotides agree with TRBD2. Germline assignment: CDR1 SGHRS and CDR2 YFSETQ. There are 17 residues in the CDR3. V lost 0 bases to trimming and J lost 6 bases; unmatched junction nucleotides: 12. In DNA, the CDR3 is TGCGCCAGCAGCTTGGTAGGTGGGGGACTAGTCGTCGATACGCAGTATTTT. This encodes CASSLVGGGLVVDTQYF.

Concerning this clone itself: Other nucleotide sequences from this sample produce the same CDR3. The chain recombines TRBV6-1 with TRBJ1-2, with TRBD1 matching over 9 bases. J lost 8 bases, V lost 4 bases, and 5 bases had no gene match. The CDR3 spans 13 residues. The germline V gene encodes CDR1 MNHNS and CDR2 SASEGT. CDR3 region: CASSGGTGFGYTF. CDR3 nucleotide sequence: TGTGCCAGCAGTGGGGGGACAGGGTTCGGCTACACCTTC.

The V gene is TRBV12-5, the J gene TRBJ1-2; 9 bases are shared with TRBD1. Germline V CDR1 and CDR2: LGHNT, FRNRAP. The CDR3 sequence is 13 residues long. V was clipped by 5 bases and J by 3 bases; unmatched bases: 1. The CDR3 DNA reads TGTGCTAGTGGTCGGGACAGGGACTATGGCTACACCTTC. This sequence encodes CASGRDRDYGYTF.

This clone was counted a few times. The CDR3 loop is CAISEDRQYGYTF. CDR3 nucleotide sequence: TGTGCCATCAGTGAAGACAGACAGTATGGCTACACCTTC. The chain has TRBV10-3 and TRBJ1-2; a possible D gene is TRBD1 (5 bases). The germline V and J ends were trimmed by 3 bases and 5 bases, with 10 bases remaining between them. From germline, CDR1 is ENHRY and CDR2 SYGVKD. The CDR3 is made up of 13 amino acids.

This clone showed up just a few times. The chain joins TRBV27 to TRBJ2-1; the D gene is possibly TRBD2 (6 bases). The germline gives CDR1 MNHEY, CDR2 SMNVEV (reference sequence). V was trimmed by 6 bases and J by 0 bases, leaving 18 bases between them. The CDR3 is 17 amino acids. The CDR3 here is CASRAGAGRSSYNEQFF. For the CDR3, the DNA is TGTGCCAGCAGGGCCGGAGCGGGTAGAAGCTCCTACAATGAGCAGTTCTTC.

The V and J genes are TRBV28 and TRBJ1-5, with a weak D call TRBD1 (5 bases). This CDR3 has 14 residues. V was trimmed by 7 bases and J by 0 bases, leaving 10 bases between them. Germline V CDR1 and CDR2: MDHEN, SYDVKM. In DNA, the CDR3 is TGTGCCAGCAAGGACACTCATAGCAATCAGCCCCAGCATTTT. Encoded protein: CASKDTHSNQPQHF.

The chain carries TRBV7-3 and TRBJ2-3; a possible D gene is TRBD2 (5 bases). This CDR3 is built from 14 residues. CDR1 and CDR2 (germline): SGHTA, FQGTGA. Between the trimmed V and J ends, which lost 5 bases and 2 bases, there was a span of 11 bases. CDR3 in amino acids: CASSIRGLTDTQYF. The CDR3 DNA follows: TGTGCCAGCAGCATACGAGGGCTCACAGATACGCAGTATTTT.

This clone has just a few counts. The V gene is TRBV6-5, the J gene TRBJ1-4; perhaps TRBD1 as D (5 bases). Germline V gene sequence: CDR1 MNHEY, CDR2 SVGAGI. V lost 5 bases and J lost 10, with 17 bases in between. This CDR3 is 14 amino acids long. DNA of the CDR3: TGTGCCAGCAGTCCAGGGATCGGGAGGGGAAAACTGTTTTTT. Its protein is CASSPGIGRGKLFF.

The CDR3 DNA follows: TGTGCCAGTAGCCCGAAGGTGTGGGCTGGCACAGATACGCAGTATTTT. Encoded protein: CASSPKVWAGTDTQYF. The rearrangement uses TRBV19 and TRBJ2-3; D is ambiguous. The CDR3 has 16 residues. V lost 6 bases and J 1 base, leaving 17 bases between the germline ends. Germline CDR1 is LNHDA and CDR2 is SQIVND (reference sequence).

This clone was observed a single time. The chain has TRBV2 and TRBJ2-5; 9 nucleotides line up with TRBD2. Per germline, CDR1 SNHLY and CDR2 FYNNEI. The V and J ends lost 3 bases and 6 bases, in that order; junction bases with no gene match: 14. CDR3 length: 17 amino acids. The DNA of the CDR3 is TGTGCCAGCAGTGATCAGAGGGAGGCGGGAGGGCTAAAGACCCAGTACTTC. Translating gives CASSDQREAGGLKTQYF.

The rearrangement joins TRBV29-1 to TRBJ1-1, with a weak D call TRBD1 (5 bases). The CDR3 sequence is 12 residues long. Per germline, CDR1 SQVTM and CDR2 ANQGSEA. The CDR3 reads CRVQGLNTEAFF. The DNA for the CDR3 is TGCAGAGTTCAGGGCCTGAACACTGAAGCTTTCTTT.

The chain joins TRBV7-2 to TRBJ2-5; maybe TRBD1 (6 bases). The J call is doubtful: the DNA matches TRBJ2-7 better. CDR3 size: 14 residues. Germline V lookup: CDR1 SGHTA, CDR2 FQGNSA. The CDR3 sequence: CASSRGGSSYEQYF. CDR3 nucleotides: TGTGCCAGCTCCCGTGGGGGCTCCTCCTACGAGCAGTACTTC.